This is a list of T cell receptor beta chains from one sample in a study of blood T cell repertoires in COVID-19. Using immunoSEQ multiplex PCR, the repertoire was profiled, and TCRdb retains in-frame clones only, with some absent. The repertoire includes approximately 210,000 clones, roughly 88% of them detected once, and approximately 15% sits in the top ten. The sequenced sample consisted of PBMCs or T cells enriched from blood (not recorded which). Source of these receptors: a woman between 45 and 65 years old with acute COVID-19. Each CDR3 is given with its conserved first and last residue. The D gene is left open where the match is weak. For some rows the clone size is stated as once, few or many, or as a class when expanded; others skip it.

NA	TRBV28	TRBJ2-7	TRBD1	CASSLYGTGGNEQYF	TGTGCCAGCAGTTTATACGGGACAGGGGGAAACGAGCAGTACTTC
once	TRBV10-2	TRBJ2-5	NA	CASSAGASGDGTQYF	TGCGCCAGCAGCGCAGGGGCTAGTGGAGATGGGACCCAGTACTTC
NA	TRBV7-2	TRBJ1-2	TRBD1	CASSFQGTGESGYTF	TGTGCCAGCAGCTTCCAGGGGACAGGGGAGAGTGGCTACACCTTC
NA	TRBV6-2/TRBV6-3	TRBJ1-6	TRBD1	CASSFRQGNSPLHF	TGTGCCAGCAGTTTCCGACAGGGGAATTCACCCCTCCACTTT
NA	TRBV28	TRBJ2-7	NA	CASSSSDSTLSYEQYF	TGTGCCAGCAGTTCTTCAGACAGTACCCTCTCCTACGAGCAGTACTTC
NA	TRBV3-1/TRBV3-2	TRBJ1-1	NA	CASSQGGGLNTEAFF	TGTGCCAGCAGCCAGGGCGGGGGGCTTAACACTGAAGCTTTCTTT
NA	TRBV28	TRBJ2-1	NA	CASSPLLGDNEQFF	TGTGCCAGCAGTCCCCTGCTAGGGGACAATGAGCAGTTCTTC
NA	TRBV18	TRBJ2-5	NA	CASSPPSGDRETQYF	TGTGCCAGCTCACCACCATCGGGTGATCGAGAGACCCAGTACTTC
NA	TRBV2	TRBJ2-5	NA	CARRDSARQETQYF	TGTGCCAGGCGGGACAGCGCCCGGCAAGAGACCCAGTACTTC
NA	TRBV3-1/TRBV3-2	TRBJ2-1	TRBD2	CASSRASGNEQFF	TGTGCCAGCAGCCGGGCTAGCGGGAATGAGCAGTTCTTC
NA	TRBV11-3	TRBJ2-7	NA	CASSPQEHPHNEQYF	TGTGCCAGCAGCCCCCAGGAACACCCACACAACGAGCAGTACTTC
NA	TRBV5-1	TRBJ1-1	NA	CASRPGNMNTEAFF	TGCGCCAGCAGGCCAGGGAACATGAACACTGAAGCTTTCTTT
NA	TRBV9	TRBJ2-7	NA	CASSGGDFDSYEQYF	TGTGCCAGCAGCGGAGGGGACTTCGACTCCTACGAGCAGTACTTC
NA	TRBV7-6	TRBJ1-4	TRBD1	CASSLGTRQGSKLFF	TGTGCCAGCAGCTTAGGGACCCGACAGGGGTCAAAACTGTTTTTT
NA	TRBV19	TRBJ1-3	TRBD1	CASSSPGQGGNTIYF	TGTGCCAGTAGCTCACCGGGACAGGGAGGAAACACCATATATTTT
NA	TRBV11-3	TRBJ2-1	NA	CASSFGGPLEQFF	TGTGCCAGCAGCTTTGGAGGGCCCCTTGAGCAGTTCTTC
few	TRBV19	TRBJ1-2	TRBD1	CASSPTGGRLYGYTF	TGTGCCAGTAGCCCTACAGGGGGAAGACTCTATGGCTACACCTTC